Within the sample, the clone carrying this T cell receptor (beta chain) is medium-sized. Its specificity is not known. Trimming took 4 bases from V and 2 from J, leaving 9 bases between them. This CDR3 region has 13 residues. The germline V gene encodes CDR1 SGHAT and CDR2 FQNNGV. These data belong to a study of immune heterogeneity within non-small cell lung tumors. Looking at the study overall: Tumors were classified as 4 squamous cell carcinomas, 10 non-squamous carcinomas and 1 not otherwise specified.

A first 10-cycle multiplex round used 32 V-gene and 13 J-gene primers on TCR beta CDR3. TCRdb re-derived calls from the multiplex PCR reads in MiXCR, one entry per CDR3 protein. Of more than 4,000 distinct CDR3 sequences in the sample, 20% to 25% are singletons; the top ten hold approximately 11%. General study points: A moderate but significant correlation was found, linking local T-cell clonality with local tumor mutational burden (R roughly 0.31). Individual patients largely had distinct high-frequency T-cell receptor beta clonotypes from one another.

Genomic DNA from bulk tumor acted as the template, and about 600 ng was loaded per sample. Several far-apart biopsies were taken per primary tumor during surgery. Patients with untreated, newly diagnosed non-small cell lung cancer underwent curative surgery. Donor patients had newly diagnosed non-small cell lung cancer and were having surgery with curative intent. Sequencing used lung tumor tissue. The chain couples TRBV11-2 to TRBJ2-7; D gene uncertain. The sequence was collected from a man aged 60 to 69 with non-small cell lung cancer. This CDR3 reads CASSYLSAYEQYF. The CDR3 nucleotides read TGTGCCAGCAGCTACCTATCAGCCTACGAGCAGTACTTC.